The 15 T cell receptor beta chains given below trace back to one sample, sequenced in a study of CD8 T cells in Susac syndrome. With random hexamers, reverse transcription was performed on about 0.5 to 1 ug of RNA. TCRdb re-called the immunoSEQ multiplex PCR reads with MiXCR, one entry per CDR3 protein. The sample lists roughly 140,000 distinct CDR3 sequences; about 93% were seen once. Material for sequencing was CD8+ T cells from PBMCs. These receptors were taken from a human donor in good health.

The chain uses TRBV5-4 and TRBJ1-2; the D gene is possibly TRBD1 (6 bases). CDR1 and CDR2 (germline): SGHNT, YYREEE (reference sequence). V was pared by 3 bases and J by 4 bases, with 13 bases between. The CDR3 consists of 14 residues. CDR3 sequence: CASSSTDRPYGYTF. The DNA for the CDR3 is TGTGCCAGCAGCTCTACCGACAGGCCCTATGGCTACACCTTC.

The chain has TRBV28 and TRBJ2-5, with TRBD2 matching over 8 bases. V was clipped by 4 bases and J by 3 bases; unmatched bases: 4. This CDR3 comprises 14 residues. In germline, CDR1 is MDHEN, CDR2 SYDVKM. This chain's CDR3 is CASSSAGGEETQYF. The DNA of the CDR3 is TGTGCCAGCAGTTCGGCGGGGGGCGAAGAGACCCAGTACTTC.

The rearrangement joins TRBV4-3 to TRBJ2-5; 10 nucleotides match TRBD1. J was trimmed by 5 bases and V by 4 bases; bases with no gene match: 7. Per germline, CDR1 LGHNA and CDR2 YSLEER. This CDR3 contains 15 residues. The CDR3 spells CASSRWDRGGETQYF. In nucleotides, the CDR3 is TGCGCCAGCAGCCGCTGGGACAGGGGTGGGGAGACCCAGTACTTC.

This sequence joins TRBV6-2 or TRBV6-3 and TRBJ2-1, with 11 bases that match TRBD1. V trimming: 4 bases; J trimming: 6 bases; junction bases outside the gene matches: 2. CDR1 and CDR2 (germline): MNHEY, SVGEGT. The length of the CDR3 is 14 residues. The CDR3 nucleotides are TGTGCCAGCAGTTTCGGGACAGGGGGCAATGAGCAGTTCTTC. As protein: CASSFGTGGNEQFF.

The J gene is TRBJ1-2, the V gene TRBV5-4; 8 bases match TRBD1. This CDR3 contains 13 residues. Germline V gene sequence: CDR1 SGHNT, CDR2 YYREEE (reference sequence). V shed 2 bases and J 7 bases; nucleotides not matched to a gene: 4. CDR3 sequence: CASSLDRGRGYTF. The CDR3 nucleotides are TGTGCCAGCAGCTTAGACAGGGGTCGTGGCTACACCTTC. The full variable domain, its missing parts supplied by reference TRBV5-4 and TRBJ1-2, is ETGVTQSPTHLIKTRGQQVTLRCSSQSGHNTVSWYQQALGQGPQFIFQYYREEENGRGNFPPRFSGLQFPNYSSELNVNALELDDSALYLCASSLDRGRGYTFGSGTRLTVV.

The chain is built from TRBV29-1 and TRBJ2-2; D is unclear. Deletions cut 4 bases from V and 3 bases from J, with 9 bases between. Germline-derived CDR1 and CDR2 are SQVTM and ANQGSEA. CDR3 length: 13 residues. The CDR3 loop reads CSVGHGDTGELFF. The CDR3 bases are TGCAGCGTTGGGCATGGGGACACCGGGGAGCTGTTTTTT.

This clonotype was picked up one time. The J gene is TRBJ2-1, the V gene TRBV14; D ambiguous. V shed 8 bases and J shed 2 bases, with 16 bases lying between them. Germline V CDR1 and CDR2: SGHDN, FVKESK. The CDR3 is 15 residues long. In nucleotides, the CDR3 is TGTGCCAGCTCCCAAGATATAGCCGCCTACAATGAGCAGTTCTTC. It translates to CASSQDIAAYNEQFF.

J is TRBJ2-1 and V is TRBV27, with D hard to call. This CDR3 has 13 residues. Deletions cut 3 bases from V and 8 bases from J, with 11 bases between. Germline V gene data show CDR1 as MNHEY and CDR2 as SMNVEV (reference sequence). The CDR3 here is CASSLGTFDEQFF. CDR3 bases: TGTGCCAGCAGTTTGGGCACCTTCGATGAGCAGTTCTTC.

J is TRBJ2-2 and V is TRBV27; D not certain. CDR3 length equals 14 residues. Germline CDR1 is MNHEY and CDR2 is SMNVEV (reference sequence). V shed 2 bases and J shed 0 bases, with 4 bases lying between them. The CDR3 DNA follows: TGTGCCAGCAGTTTAGCCCCGAACACCGGGGAGCTGTTTTTT. Translation: CASSLAPNTGELFF.

The gene calls are TRBV7-6 and TRBJ2-2; no firm D call. Trimming cost V 1 base and J 0 bases, with 6 bases left between them. This CDR3 comprises 15 residues. In germline, CDR1 is SGHVS, CDR2 FNYEAQ. Here the CDR3 DNA reads TGTGCCAGCAGCTTAGAGTGGTCGAACACCGGGGAGCTGTTTTTT. This codes for CASSLEWSNTGELFF.

The chain joins TRBV6-2 or TRBV6-3 to TRBJ1-5; no reliable D call. The V end lost 0 bases, the J end lost 10 bases, and 13 bases lay between the germline ends. The CDR3 contains 14 residues. Germline CDR1 is MNHEY and CDR2 is SVGEGT. The CDR3 loop reads CASSYSGYLKPQHF. The CDR3 coding sequence is TGTGCCAGCAGTTACTCGGGGTACCTTAAACCCCAGCATTTT.

The chain couples TRBV9 to TRBJ2-3, with 7 bases that match TRBD2. Germline loops: CDR1 SGDLS, CDR2 YYNGEE. The CDR3 spans 15 residues. After removal of 0 bases from V and 5 bases from J, the junction contained 6 bases not matched to a gene. The CDR3 DNA reads as TGTGCCAGCAGCGTAGAGGGCGGGAGTGGAGATACGCAGTATTTT. This encodes CASSVEGGSGDTQYF. Full variable domain (remainder filled in from reference TRBV9 and TRBJ2-3): DSGVTQTPKHLITATGQRVTLRCSPRSGDLSVYWYQQSLDQGLQFLIQYYNGEERAKGNILERFSAQQFPDLHSELNLSSLELGDSALYFCASSVEGGSGDTQYFGPGTRLTVL.

The rearrangement joins TRBV20-1 to TRBJ1-2, with 7 bases identical to TRBD1. This CDR3 is built from 12 residues. With V trimmed by 4 bases and J by 3 bases, 2 bases remained unmatched. Germline V lookup: CDR1 DFQATT, CDR2 SNEGSKA (reference sequence). CDR3 sequence: CSATGGDYGYTF. DNA for the CDR3: TGCAGTGCTACAGGGGGGGACTATGGCTACACCTTC.

The rearrangement uses TRBV20-1 and TRBJ2-7; D is possibly TRBD1 or TRBD2 (5 bases each). Germline CDR1 reads DFQATT; CDR2 reads SNEGSKA (reference sequence). With 1 base removed from V and 6 bases from J, the gap between germline ends came to 7 bases. The CDR3 covers 11 residues. The chain's CDR3 is CSARVGGEQYF. The CDR3 DNA reads TGCAGTGCTAGAGTTGGGGGCGAGCAGTACTTC.

This clonotype was observed once. Here the CDR3 DNA reads TGTGCCAGCAGCTTAGGGACAGGGATTCTTGAAGCTTTCTTT. Translated: CASSLGTGILEAFF. This rearrangement joins TRBV7-9 to TRBJ1-1, with 8 bases lining up with TRBD1. The CDR3 totals 14 residues. V lost 1 base and J lost 7; bases outside the gene matches: 5. Germline loops: CDR1 SEHNR, CDR2 FQNEAQ (reference sequence).